This TCR beta chain was captured by sequencing in a study of T cell repertoires in cytomegalovirus infection. About the research overall: Public TCR beta signatures provided an indication of both CMV infection and a matching HLA type. Study-level results: People with CMV and the relevant HLA were identified by cumulative public TCR beta family frequency. HLA-C-restricted CMV-specific TCR beta clonotypes prevailed in the ex vivo response.

The junction had 0 bases not matched to a gene; V was cut back by 4 bases and J by 0 bases. Germline CDR1 and CDR2: MDHEN and SYDVKM. The CDR3 totals 14 residues. TCRdb independently ran MiXCR on the reads; one entry per CDR3 protein. Counted here are some 50,000 distinct CDR3 sequences, 20% to 25% occurring once; the ten biggest clones make up 70% to 90%. For this clonotype: The antigen is not known.

The input for sequencing was CD8+ T cells from cultured PBMCs, taken from culture after CMV antigen stimulation. The chain recombines TRBV28 with TRBJ2-1; 7 bases agree with TRBD1. The TCR comes from a human donor in good health (CMV status not recorded). Some clones in this sample may be carry-over from other donors' samples. This CDR3 reads CASSYRGSYNEQFF. CDR3 bases: TGTGCCAGCAGTTACAGGGGCTCCTACAATGAGCAGTTCTTC.